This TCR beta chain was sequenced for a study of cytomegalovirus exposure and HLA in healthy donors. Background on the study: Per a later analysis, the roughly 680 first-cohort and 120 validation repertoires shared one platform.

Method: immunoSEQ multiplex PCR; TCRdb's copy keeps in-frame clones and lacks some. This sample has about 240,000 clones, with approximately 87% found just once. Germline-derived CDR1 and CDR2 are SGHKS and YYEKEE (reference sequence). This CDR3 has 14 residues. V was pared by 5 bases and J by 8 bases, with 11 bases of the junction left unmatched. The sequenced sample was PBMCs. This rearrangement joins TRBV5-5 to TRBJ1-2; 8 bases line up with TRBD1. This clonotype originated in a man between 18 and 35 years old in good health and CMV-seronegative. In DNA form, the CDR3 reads TGTGCCAGCAGGGAACGAGCAGGGGGCAGGGGCTACACCTTC. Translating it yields CASRERAGGRGYTF.